This entry lists 9 T cell receptor beta chains sequenced from one sample in a study of shared clonotypes between healthy human individuals. The repertoire was sequenced with immunoSEQ multiplex PCR; TCRdb's copy has only in-frame clones and lacks some. Of about 600,000 clones in the sample, more than 95% were seen once. The material sequenced was naive CD4+ T cells sorted from blood. The subset is: CD45RA+ positively selected. The receptor source for this set is a woman younger than 45 in good health.

In DNA form, the CDR3 reads TGTGCCAGCGGATTAGACCTTAGCGGGAGGCAGTTCTTC. The encoded protein is CASGLDLSGRQFF. This sequence joins TRBV28 and TRBJ2-1; TRBD2 agrees at 9 bases. Trimming took 8 bases from V and 12 from J; bases not matched to a gene: 11. The CDR3 totals 13 residues. Germline loops: CDR1 MDHEN, CDR2 SYDVKM.

The chain couples TRBV5-1 to TRBJ2-3; no clear D gene. Germline assignment: CDR1 SGHRS and CDR2 YFSETQ. Trimming stripped 4 bases from V and 8 bases from J, with 11 bases between. The CDR3 is 12 amino acids. The CDR3 region has the DNA TGCGCCAGCAGCGCCGGCGGCGGTACGCAGTATTTT. This codes for CASSAGGGTQYF.

This rearrangement joins TRBV27 to TRBJ1-5; D might be TRBD1 (5 bases). The CDR3 spans 16 residues. Germline CDR1 and CDR2: MNHEY and SMNVEV (reference sequence). Trimming pared 4 bases from V and 7 bases from J, leaving 20 bases between. The CDR3 here is CASSSAGRLDEQPQHF. In DNA, the CDR3 is TGTGCCAGCAGTTCGGCAGGGCGTCTGGACGAGCAGCCCCAGCATTTT.

Comments on this clone: At the DNA level, this CDR3 is encoded by other sequences in the same sample as well. This chain links TRBV28 with TRBJ2-7; no clear D. This CDR3 spans 13 amino acids. V shed 5 bases and J shed 1 base, with 9 bases lying between them. CDR1 and CDR2 (germline): MDHEN, SYDVKM. CDR3 bases: TGTGCCAGCAGTGTGGACGGATCCTACGAGCAGTACTTC. Encoded protein: CASSVDGSYEQYF.

The chain couples TRBV6-7 to TRBJ1-5, with 7 bases matching TRBD1. TRBV6-7 is treated as an ORF (open reading frame) with a function not yet certain. This CDR3 contains 14 residues. The V and J ends lost 5 bases and 2 bases, in that order; junction bases with no gene match: 3. The CDR3 coding sequence is TGTGCCAGCAGTCAGGGGGTAGGCAATCAGCCCCAGCATTTT. This gives the protein CASSQGVGNQPQHF.

V and J are TRBV7-8 and TRBJ2-2; 8 nucleotides line up with TRBD1. The CDR3 totals 15 residues. Germline trimming cut 6 bases from V and 5 bases from J; bases unmatched to any gene: 8. Germline V gene data show CDR1 as SGHVS and CDR2 as FQNEAQ. As DNA, the CDR3 is TGTGCCAGCAGACCACGGACAGGGAGGACCGGGGAGCTGTTTTTT. Residues: CASRPRTGRTGELFF.

The rearrangement uses TRBV18 and TRBJ2-3; D unresolved. Germline CDR1 KGHSH, CDR2 LQKENI. Between the trimmed V and J ends, which lost 2 bases and 5 bases, there was a span of 14 bases. This CDR3 has 15 residues. The CDR3 spells CASSPFSGTQDTQYF. The DNA of the CDR3 is TGTGCCAGCTCACCATTCTCGGGTACTCAAGATACGCAGTATTTT.

This chain uses TRBV9 with TRBJ2-3; no firm D call. The CDR3 is 15 amino acids. V was clipped by 0 bases and J by 1 base, with 9 bases between them. Germline V lookup: CDR1 SGDLS, CDR2 YYNGEE. CDR3 DNA sequence: TGTGCCAGCAGCGTAGAGGAGCACCGCACAGATACGCAGTATTTT. It codes for CASSVEEHRTDTQYF.

This chain uses TRBV6-5 with TRBJ2-7, with no clear D. The CDR3 covers 14 residues. Germline CDR1 is MNHEY and CDR2 is SVGAGI. V gave up 6 bases and J gave up 2 bases, with 14 bases separating them. CDR3 protein: CASRRSDGPYEQYF. The CDR3 DNA follows: TGTGCCAGCAGGCGCTCGGACGGACCCTACGAGCAGTACTTC.